This is a list of T cell receptor beta chains from one sample in a study of blood T cells in healthy people across ages. TCRdb re-analysed the 5' RACE reads in MiXCR, keeping a single row per CDR3 protein. The data show approximately 1.5 million distinct CDR3 sequences, with 30% to 40% seen just once and about 10% held by the top ten. Material: blood. All receptors derive from a woman younger than 45 in good health. Each CDR3 is given without its conserved first and last residue. Each record gives: V gene, J gene, clone size, CDR3 protein. The size entry is marked missing in some rows and otherwise reads once, few, many or a size class.

>TRBV10-2|TRBJ2-3|few
ASSESYGSTDTQY
>TRBV6-1|TRBJ2-6|few
ASRDRAFSGANVLT
>TRBV28|TRBJ2-7|NA
ASRLLSGGYEQY
>TRBV7-2|NA|NA
ASSRPPPQETQY
>TRBV12-3/TRBV12-4|TRBJ2-7|NA
ASSFGATGFREQY
>TRBV5-1|TRBJ1-2|once
ASSLVAGSNYGYT
>TRBV12-3/TRBV12-4|TRBJ2-1|many
ASSLASGRYNEQF
>TRBV20-1|TRBJ2-7|few
SARDARSVPYEQY
>TRBV10-2|TRBJ1-5|few
AVGGNRGNQPQH
>TRBV20-1|TRBJ2-5|NA
SAPSLGQGMKTQY
>TRBV7-8|TRBJ2-3|few
ASSLAKLVSDTQY
>TRBV5-1|TRBJ2-3|few
ASSLWDSRTDTQY
>TRBV9|TRBJ2-5|few
ASSASGSGETQY
>TRBV21-1|TRBJ2-3|few
ASSNCDSDTQY
>TRBV4-2|TRBJ1-1|few
ASSQETTANTEAF
>TRBV5-1|TRBJ2-3|few
ASSSLDHLPQY
>TRBV5-5|TRBJ2-7|NA
ACSTTGYRGYEQY
>TRBV15|TRBJ1-2|NA
ATSRVRGRFGGYT
>TRBV12-3/TRBV12-4|TRBJ1-4|many
ASTTLRADTNEKLF
>TRBV12-3/TRBV12-4|TRBJ1-6|NA
ASSSDRVYSPLH
>TRBV7-2|TRBJ2-1|few
ASSWTSGSSYYNEQF
>TRBV2|TRBJ1-2|few
ASLGPLGRNYGYT
>TRBV3-1|TRBJ2-1|NA
ASSQDLTSGPYNEQF
>TRBV5-6|TRBJ2-1|many
ASSFWGTAIYNEQF
>TRBV4-1|TRBJ2-1|many
ASSQQAIAGNEQF
>TRBV21-1|TRBJ2-7|few
ASSKVDGTGVGHEQY
>TRBV3-1|TRBJ2-3|NA
ASSQDRRTSTDTQY
>TRBV30|TRBJ2-1|few
AWTPPARQGGEQF
>TRBV7-9|NA|few
ASSFLASGTSRNGELF
>TRBV10-2|TRBJ2-5|few
ASKASRGGPQETQY
>TRBV28|TRBJ1-2|once
ASSCGGYANGYT
>TRBV7-9|TRBJ2-1|NA
ASSSQSSGADNEQF
>TRBV13|TRBJ1-5|once
ASSLGRGLLGNQPQH
>TRBV7-9|TRBJ2-3|NA
ASSSLTVGGGADTQY
>TRBV3-1|TRBJ1-1|few
ASRGFGTLNTEAF
>TRBV16|TRBJ1-2|NA
ASSQGNYGDT
>TRBV29-1|TRBJ2-3|NA
SVEVPGADTQY
>TRBV3-1|TRBJ1-6|once
ASSQGVFRRNSPLH
>TRBV7-9|TRBJ2-2|NA
ASSFQGAVYTGELF
>TRBV29-1|TRBJ1-5|NA
SAQDRDQPQH
>TRBV9|TRBJ1-1|NA
ASSVAFGDTEAF
>TRBV5-1|TRBJ2-3|NA
ASSLGGTATTGDTQY
>TRBV12-3/TRBV12-4|TRBJ2-3|NA
ATVLAGDSADAQY
>TRBV6-4|TRBJ2-6|few
ASQEASGANVLT
>TRBV11-2|TRBJ1-2|NA
ASSIGQVSGYT
>TRBV15|TRBJ2-7|few
ATGPRDSSSYEQY
>TRBV27|TRBJ2-1|NA
ASSFDEQF
>TRBV24-1|TRBJ2-1|NA
ATSDPGHRYNEQF
>TRBV5-1|TRBJ2-7|NA
ASSHNRVSYEQY
>TRBV6-1|TRBJ2-7|few
ASRRDILSQQY
>TRBV7-3|TRBJ1-1|NA
ASSSSPGQEAF
>TRBV12-3/TRBV12-4|TRBJ2-3|NA
ASSVRPDTQY
>TRBV4-1|TRBJ2-1|few
ASSQGRRRGPSGGTYNEQF
>TRBV3-1|TRBJ1-2|NA
ASSPSTGTHRGYT
>TRBV5-1|TRBJ2-7|few
ASSSYRDRVPYEQY
>TRBV5-1|TRBJ2-7|NA
ASSLASTSGNTYEQY
>TRBV11-2|TRBJ2-5|NA
ASLPLVSGSQETQY
>TRBV15|TRBJ2-1|NA
ATSRDTREQF
>TRBV6-1|TRBJ1-5|few
ASSLLENQPQH
>TRBV9|TRBJ1-1|NA
ASSVGGGTGGLMNTEAF